This passage covers 32 T cell receptor beta chains from one sample sequenced in a study of T cells in Graves' hyperthyroidism and ophthalmopathy (dated by TCRdb to about 2019). Library prep was done by multiplex PCR. For sequencing, an Illumina HiSeq 2000 was employed. Amplification of TCR beta CDR3 regions was carried out from RNA transcripts. For the first round of RT-PCR on the TCR CDR3, the HTBI primer set was used together with the Qiagen OneStep RT-PCR kit. The public reads were reanalyzed by TCRdb: fastp trimming at Q25, MiXCR alignment, in-frame beta chains only. Rows with one shared CDR3 protein collapse into an entry with the most common genes and DNA. The sample includes 350,000 or so distinct CDR3 sequences, with 21% observed a single time. The leading ten clones occupy over 40% of the sample. Sequenced: blood. These receptors all stem from a woman between 45 and 60 years old with Graves' hyperthyroidism.

This clonotype appeared a few times. The rearrangement links TRBV30 to TRBJ1-5, with TRBD1 matching over 9 bases. The V gene end was trimmed by 3 bases and the J gene end by 0 bases; junction bases not matched to a gene: 3. The V gene's germline CDR1 is GTSNPN and CDR2 SVGIG (reference sequence). The CDR3 consists of 15 residues. CDR3 DNA sequence: TGTGCCTGGAGAGGACAGGGGCGTAGCAATCAGCCCCAGCATTTT. Translation: CAWRGQGRSNQPQHF.

The chain joins TRBV29-1 to TRBJ2-7; D perhaps matches TRBD2 (5 bases). The CDR3 is 14 amino acids. In germline, CDR1 is SQVTM, CDR2 ANQGSEA. Trimming cost V 1 base and J 6 bases, with 16 bases left between them. This CDR3 is CSVEAGRRQSEQYF. In DNA form, the CDR3 reads TGCAGCGTTGAAGCCGGCAGGAGGCAGAGCGAGCAGTACTTC.

This clonotype has at least ten counts. The rearrangement uses TRBV28 and TRBJ2-7; D gene uncertain. Trimming took 4 bases from V and 2 from J, leaving 3 bases between them. The CDR3 length is 11 residues. Germline values: CDR1 MDHEN, CDR2 SYDVKM. The CDR3 sequence: CASSWAYEQYF. The CDR3 DNA reads as TGTGCCAGCAGTTGGGCCTACGAGCAGTACTTC.

Concerning this clonotype: A clone one base away is much larger, so this may be a read error. The V call is TRBV28, the J call TRBJ2-2, with D possibly being TRBD1 or TRBD2 (6 bases each). CDR1 and CDR2 from the germline V gene are MDHEN and SYDVKM. The CDR3 runs 14 residues. The CDR3: CASRPDRLTGGLFF. As DNA, the CDR3 is TGTGCCAGCAGGCCAGACAGGCTCACCGGGGGGCTGTTTTTT.

Comment on this clonotype: With a much larger clone just one base away, this may be a read error. The chain is built from TRBV12-3 or TRBV12-4 and TRBJ2-7, with 11 bases that match TRBD2. Trimming at V came to 7 bases and at J to 2 bases, leaving 4 bases not matched to a gene. The length of the CDR3 is 14 residues. The chain's CDR3 is CASTISGRAYEQYF. Written as DNA, the CDR3 is TGTGCCAGCACGATTAGCGGGAGGGCCTACGAGCAGTACTTC.

This clonotype was found many times. This rearrangement joins TRBV15 to TRBJ1-1; D remains ambiguous. CDR1 and CDR2 from the germline V gene are LNHNV and YYDKDF (reference sequence). The V and J ends lost 3 bases and 7 bases respectively, with 9 bases between them. CDR3 length: 12 residues. In nucleotides, the CDR3 is TGTGCCACCAGCAGGGAAGGTTTTGAAGCTTTCTTT. This codes for CATSREGFEAFF.

J is TRBJ2-5 and V is TRBV7-3; TRBD2 matches 7 bases. There are 15 residues in the CDR3. Germline V gives CDR1 SGHTA, CDR2 FQGTGA. V trimming: 2 bases; J trimming: 10 bases; junction bases outside the gene matches: 13. The CDR3 sequence: CASSLSGRLEGVQYF. Here the CDR3 DNA reads TGTGCCAGCAGCTTATCCGGGAGGCTAGAGGGAGTCCAGTACTTC. Filled out from reference TRBV7-3 and TRBJ2-5, the complete variable domain reads GAGVSQTPSNKVTEKGKYVELRCDPISGHTALYWYRQSLGQGPEFLIYFQGTGAADDSGLPNDRFFAVRPEGSVSTLKIQRTERGDSAVYLCASSLSGRLEGVQYFGPGTRLLVL.

The CDR3: CASSLGQGLNEKLFF. CDR3 bases: TGTGCCAGCAGTTTAGGCCAGGGCCTTAATGAAAAACTGTTTTTT. This chain joins TRBV28 and TRBJ1-4; D is possibly TRBD1 (5 bases). CDR3 length equals 15 residues. CDR1 is MDHEN, CDR2 SYDVKM, per germline. Trimming removed 2 bases at V and 4 bases at J, with 11 bases between.

The sample holds many counts of this clonotype. This chain uses TRBV28 with TRBJ2-1; 7 bases fit TRBD2. This CDR3 region has 13 residues. In germline, CDR1 is MDHEN, CDR2 SYDVKM. With 6 bases clipped from V and 10 bases from J, the junction kept 9 bases outside the gene matches. CDR3 sequence (DNA): TGTGCCAGCAGGTATGCTAGCGGTTCGGAGCAGTTCTTC. Protein sequence: CASRYASGSEQFF.

The V call is TRBV12-3 or TRBV12-4, the J call TRBJ2-7, with D perhaps TRBD2 (5 bases). The CDR3 runs to 13 residues. Trimming cost V 3 bases and J 6 bases, with 12 bases left between them. CDR3 loop: CASSFDYRSEQYF. The CDR3 DNA reads TGTGCCAGCAGTTTCGACTATAGAAGCGAGCAGTACTTC.

This clonotype was seen ten or more times. CDR3 amino acids: CASGQGSGYTF. The CDR3 DNA reads as TGTGCCAGCGGACAGGGTAGCGGCTACACCTTC. The J gene is TRBJ1-2, the V gene TRBV2; 8 bases agree with TRBD1. V lost 8 bases to trimming and J lost 8 bases; unmatched junction nucleotides: 4. Germline V gene lookup returns CDR1 SNHLY and CDR2 FYNNEI. This CDR3 comprises 11 residues.

V and J are TRBV5-1 and TRBJ2-2, with 8 bases aligning to TRBD1. Germline V gene lookup returns CDR1 SGHRS and CDR2 YFSETQ. The CDR3 is 14 amino acids. Trimming cost V 7 bases and J 4 bases; bases outside gene matches: 6. In nucleotides, the CDR3 is TGCGCCAGCGCGGCAGGGGGCTTCACCGGGGAGCTGTTTTTT. This sequence encodes CASAAGGFTGELFF.

At least ten counts were recorded for this clonotype. The chain links TRBV2 to TRBJ2-3; D not certain. CDR1 is SNHLY and CDR2 is FYNNEI in the germline V gene. V was pared by 7 bases and J by 2 bases, with 10 bases between. The CDR3 totals 13 residues. The chain's CDR3 is CASNGPFTDTQYF. CDR3 nucleotide sequence: TGTGCCAGCAACGGGCCTTTCACAGATACGCAGTATTTT.

The V and J genes are TRBV14 and TRBJ2-1; tentative D call: TRBD2 (6 bases). The germline CDR1 and CDR2 sequences are SGHDN and FVKESK. The V end was cut by 8 bases, the J end by 7 bases, with 21 bases between. CDR3 length: 15 amino acids. The CDR3 nucleotides read TGTGCCAGCTCGTTGGGAGGATGGGTCGCAAATGAGCAGTTCTTC. This sequence encodes CASSLGGWVANEQFF.

The V call is TRBV5-1, the J call TRBJ2-1, with D tentatively TRBD1 or TRBD2 (5 bases each). The germline CDR1 and CDR2 sequences are SGHRS and YFSETQ. The CDR3 covers 15 residues. Deletions cut 3 bases from V and 2 bases from J, with 12 bases between. The CDR3 sequence is CASSWDGSAYNEQFF. The DNA of the CDR3 is TGCGCCAGCAGCTGGGACGGCTCGGCCTACAATGAGCAGTTCTTC.

The rearrangement links TRBV20-1 to TRBJ1-1; unclear D gene. V lost 3 bases and J 1 base, leaving 9 bases between the germline ends. CDR1 is DFQATT and CDR2 is SNEGSKA in the germline V gene (reference sequence). This CDR3 comprises 13 residues. The CDR3 DNA follows: TGCAGTGCTAGGTTGCAACGGAACACTGAAGCTTTCTTT. This gives the protein CSARLQRNTEAFF.

This clonotype appeared many times. The rearrangement joins TRBV12-3 or TRBV12-4 to TRBJ2-2; D gene unclear. This CDR3 is 14 amino acids long. Trimming stripped 5 bases from V and 7 bases from J, with 14 bases between. The CDR3 sequence: CASSPTLGIGELFF. The CDR3, as DNA: TGTGCCAGCAGTCCGACCTTAGGGATCGGGGAGCTGTTTTTT.

The chain is built from TRBV4-1 and TRBJ2-1; 8 bases line up with TRBD2. This CDR3 comprises 18 residues. CDR1 is MGHRA, CDR2 YSYEKL, per germline. Germline trimming cut 1 base from V and 1 base from J; bases unmatched to any gene: 9. This CDR3 is CASSQVRGGLHSYNEQFF. In DNA, the CDR3 is TGCGCCAGCAGCCAAGTACGGGGGGGCCTCCATTCCTACAATGAGCAGTTCTTC.

This clonotype was seen at least ten times. V gene TRBV6-1 combines with J gene TRBJ1-2; the match to TRBD1 covers 11 bases. This CDR3 has 14 residues. V lost 6 bases to trimming and J lost 6 bases; unmatched junction nucleotides: 6. Germline CDR1 MNHNS, CDR2 SASEGT. CDR3 DNA sequence: TGTGCCAGCAGCCAAAGGGACAGGGGGGATGGCTACACCTTC. Its translation: CASSQRDRGDGYTF.

The CDR3: CSAPRAGGAEAFF. In DNA, the CDR3 is TGCAGTGCGCCGAGGGCAGGGGGGGCTGAAGCTTTCTTT. The chain has TRBV20-1 and TRBJ1-1; TRBD1 aligns across 7 bases. With 6 bases clipped from V and 6 bases from J, the junction kept 10 bases outside the gene matches. The CDR3 extends over 13 amino acids. The V gene's germline CDR1 is DFQATT and CDR2 SNEGSKA (reference sequence).

V gene TRBV28 combines with J gene TRBJ2-1; 9 nucleotides align to TRBD1. With 4 bases clipped from V and 8 bases from J, the junction kept 12 bases outside the gene matches. Germline V gives CDR1 MDHEN, CDR2 SYDVKM. This CDR3 comprises 16 residues. CDR3 sequence reads: CASSSHPGQGFDEQFF. The CDR3 DNA reads TGTGCCAGCAGTTCCCATCCGGGACAGGGATTCGATGAGCAGTTCTTC.

A remark on this clonotype: A much bigger clone sits one base away, suggesting this may be a read error. The genes are TRBV5-8 and TRBJ2-5; 13 bases are shared with TRBD2. This CDR3 region has 18 residues. Trimming at V came to 2 bases and at J to 6 bases, leaving 13 bases not matched to a gene. Germline-derived CDR1 and CDR2 are SGHTS and YDEGEE. Here the CDR3 DNA reads TGTGCCAGCAGCTTTCCGGGACTAGCGGGAAGTGATTCGAAGACCCAGTACTTC. Encoded protein: CASSFPGLAGSDSKTQYF.

V gene TRBV2 combines with J gene TRBJ2-3; TRBD2 is a possible D gene (5 bases). The CDR3 runs 15 residues. Germline V gene data show CDR1 as SNHLY and CDR2 as FYNNEI. The V end lost 8 bases, the J end lost 2 bases, and 17 bases lay between the germline ends. CDR3 sequence: CASRTSSWDTDTQYF. The CDR3 coding sequence is TGTGCCAGCCGCACTAGTTCTTGGGACACAGATACGCAGTATTTT.

This clonotype was found a few times. This sequence joins TRBV19 and TRBJ2-5; 11 bases are shared with TRBD2. Trimming cost V 5 bases and J 4 bases; bases outside gene matches: 3. The CDR3 spans 14 residues. Germline CDR1 is LNHDA and CDR2 is SQIVND (reference sequence). The CDR3 bases are TGTGCCAGTAGTTCCGGGACTAGCGGAGAGACCCAGTACTTC. Translation gives CASSSGTSGETQYF.

This clonotype showed up many times. The chain joins TRBV28 to TRBJ2-2; 8 positions agree with TRBD2. This CDR3 has 15 residues. Germline CDR1 MDHEN, CDR2 SYDVKM. Trimming removed 7 bases from V and 1 base from J; junction bases left unmatched: 5. CDR3 in amino acids: CASTKRGRNTGELFF. The CDR3 region has the DNA TGTGCCAGCACTAAGCGGGGGCGGAACACCGGGGAGCTGTTTTTT.

Concerning this clonotype itself: Since a much larger clone is just one base distant, this may be a read error. The conserved phenylalanine or tryptophan normally closing the CDR3 is absent here, so this likely arose from a read error. The chain couples TRBV20-1 to TRBJ1-1; possibly TRBD1 for D (5 bases). The V and J ends lost 2 bases and 6 bases respectively, with 22 bases between them. Germline CDR1 DFQATT, CDR2 SNEGSKA (reference sequence). The CDR3 is 16 residues long. In nucleotides, the CDR3 is TGCAGTGCTAGAAGGGGCGGCAGCGCAGGCAATGCTGAAGCTTTCTCT. It translates to CSARRGGSAGNAEAFS.

The chain links TRBV19 to TRBJ1-2; D uncertain. There are 16 residues in the CDR3. Trimming left V 3 bases short and J 0 bases short, with 14 bases between. Germline V gene lookup returns CDR1 LNHDA and CDR2 SQIVND (reference sequence). The CDR3 loop is CASSIGDGRSNYGYTF. The CDR3 nucleotides read TGTGCCAGTAGTATCGGCGACGGCCGATCTAACTATGGCTACACCTTC.

A remark on this clonotype: At one end the junction does not follow the germline gene, possibly because of a read error. The gene calls are TRBV3-1 and TRBJ1-4; 9 bases match TRBD1. Germline V CDR1 and CDR2: LGHDT, YNNKEL (reference sequence). The CDR3 runs to 16 residues. In DNA, the CDR3 is TGTGCCAGCGGCCAATCAACCGGGACAGGGAATGAAAAACTGTTTTTT. The encoded protein is CASGQSTGTGNEKLFF.

The J gene is TRBJ2-1, the V gene TRBV2; tentative D call: TRBD2 (5 bases). The CDR3 is 18 amino acids. V was trimmed by 5 bases and J by 0 bases, leaving 20 bases between them. The V gene's germline CDR1 is SNHLY and CDR2 FYNNEI. The CDR3, as DNA: TGTGCCAGCAGTTACTCGATCGGGTCGGGGAGCTCCTACAATGAGCAGTTCTTC. Translated: CASSYSIGSGSSYNEQFF.

This chain connects TRBV11-2 to TRBJ1-2, with a possible D match to TRBD1 (5 bases). This CDR3 has 13 residues. From germline, CDR1 is SGHAT and CDR2 FQNNGV. Trimming removed 4 bases from V and 6 bases from J, with 12 bases in between. CDR3 DNA sequence: TGTGCCAGCAGCTCGTCCCTGGGGGATGGCTACACCTTC. Translated: CASSSSLGDGYTF.

The chain has TRBV5-1 and TRBJ2-5, with 11 bases lining up with TRBD2. Trimming took 4 bases from V and 4 from J; bases not matched to a gene: 12. Germline CDR1 and CDR2: SGHRS and YFSETQ. This CDR3 region has 17 residues. The CDR3 nucleotides read TGCGCCAGCAGCCTACCTGATTTTAGCGGGAGGGGAGAGACCCAGTACTTC. Translation: CASSLPDFSGRGETQYF.

In regard to this clonotype: Sequence at one end of the junction differs from germline and may be a read error. The CDR3 DNA reads as TGTACCAGCAGTGAATCCCCAGGGGGGCGGAACACTGAAGCTTTCTTT. It is translated as CTSSESPGGRNTEAFF. The chain combines TRBV25-1 with TRBJ1-1, with 7 bases fitting TRBD1. The CDR3 runs to 16 residues. Germline V gene lookup returns CDR1 MGHDK and CDR2 SYGVNS.